The entry below describes one TCR beta chain. Its target is not known. Some clones are missing from TCRdb's copy, which holds only in-frame ones; the method was immunoSEQ multiplex PCR. Here the sample spans around 100,000 clones, approximately 77% being singletons. This sample stems from a study of radiotherapy plus CTLA-4 blockade in lung cancer. Chemo-refractory metastatic non-small-cell lung cancer patients underwent focal radiation alongside CTLA-4 blockade with ipilimumab. CDR3 length: 13 residues. V was trimmed by 3 bases and J by 5 bases, leaving 10 bases between them. The germline CDR1 and CDR2 sequences are MGHRA and YSYEKL. Study-wide results and limits: In blood, TCR clones derived from the tumor expanded after radiotherapy plus ipilimumab. With interferon-beta, early dynamics of blood T cell clones were reported to best predict response.

The receptor was derived from a human donor with non-small cell lung cancer that progressed on radiotherapy plus ipilimumab. Some clones in this sample may be carry-over from other donors' samples. The chain joins TRBV4-1 to TRBJ1-1, with D tentatively TRBD1 (5 bases). Here the sequenced sample was peripheral blood, taken from a patient treated with radiotherapy plus ipilimumab. The CDR3 loop is CASSQGPETEAFF. The CDR3 DNA reads TGCGCCAGCAGCCAGGGGCCGGAGACTGAAGCTTTCTTT.